The 11 T cell receptor beta chains reported below all come from one sample, sequenced in a study of neoadjuvant anti-PD-1 for oral cavity cancer. Profiling relied on immunoSEQ multiplex PCR, and the TCRdb table lists in-frame clones only, not all of them. The sample contains about 14,000 clones, around 57% of which appear only once. Sequencing was performed on PBMCs, taken before nivolumab (anti-PD-1) treatment. The receptors were gathered from a person between 40 and 85 years old with oral cavity squamous cell carcinoma.

The rearrangement uses TRBV6-1 and TRBJ2-2; D may be TRBD2 (7 bases). V lost 8 bases and J 8 bases, leaving 9 bases between the germline ends. This CDR3 is 11 amino acids long. Germline V lookup: CDR1 MNHNS, CDR2 SASEGT. This CDR3 is CASRGAGELFF. The DNA of the CDR3 is TGTGCCAGCCGGGGGGCTGGGGAGCTGTTTTTT.

The V call is TRBV19, the J call TRBJ2-2; 8 positions agree with TRBD1. CDR1 is LNHDA and CDR2 is SQIVND in the germline V gene (reference sequence). V shed 6 bases and J 5 bases; nucleotides not matched to a gene: 14. The CDR3 covers 17 residues. The CDR3 here is CASSPLGQGAMTGELFF. CDR3 DNA: TGTGCCAGTAGCCCCCTTGGACAGGGCGCAATGACCGGGGAGCTGTTTTTT.

This clone was found a few times. The gene calls are TRBV21-1 and TRBJ1-1. TRBV21-1 constitutes a pseudogene. The CDR3 loop spans 14 amino acids. The DNA for the CDR3 is TGTGCCAGCCCTAGCCCCGACAGGAACACTGAAGCTTTCTTT. Translation gives CASPSPDRNTEAFF.

This clone was detected only a few times. The chain is built from TRBV7-9 and TRBJ2-7, with no clear D. CDR1 is SEHNR, CDR2 FQNEAQ, per germline (reference sequence). CDR3 length: 14 amino acids. V lost 2 bases, J lost 1 base, and 9 bases lay in between. For the CDR3, the DNA is TGTGCCAGCAGCTTACCCGGGCCTTCCTACGAGCAGTACTTC. Its protein product is CASSLPGPSYEQYF.

In this sample, this clone turned up once. The J gene is TRBJ2-7, the V gene TRBV6-5; D assignment may be TRBD1 or TRBD2 (5 bases each). Germline V gene lookup returns CDR1 MNHEY and CDR2 SVGAGI. The V and J ends lost 2 bases and 0 bases respectively, with 11 bases between them. The CDR3 runs to 15 residues. DNA of the CDR3: TGTGCCAGCAGTTACCCTAAGGGGAGCTCCTACGAGCAGTACTTC. Protein product: CASSYPKGSSYEQYF.

This clone is medium-sized in the sample. V gene TRBV6-1 combines with J gene TRBJ2-7, with TRBD2 matching 10 bases. The CDR3 spans 15 residues. Germline assignment: CDR1 MNHNS and CDR2 SASEGT. Trimming cost V 10 bases and J 0 bases; bases outside gene matches: 9. CDR3 coding DNA: TGTGCCACCCCGCCGGCTAGCGGGAGCTCCTACGAGCAGTACTTC. It is translated as CATPPASGSSYEQYF.

This clone appeared a few times. The V gene is TRBV5-6, the J gene TRBJ2-1, with 10 bases identical to TRBD2. The CDR3 runs to 16 residues. Looked up from germline, CDR1 is SGHDT and CDR2 is YYEEEE. V lost 2 bases to trimming and J lost 4 bases; unmatched junction nucleotides: 6. Here the CDR3 reads CASSFKPSGGYNEQFF. As DNA, the CDR3 is TGTGCCAGCAGCTTTAAACCTAGCGGGGGTTACAATGAGCAGTTCTTC.

The table lists this clone with a few counts. The chain employs TRBV20-1 and TRBJ2-1, with D uncertain. The V end lost 3 bases, the J end lost 7 bases, and 7 bases lay between the germline ends. This CDR3 is built from 11 residues. Per germline, CDR1 DFQATT and CDR2 SNEGSKA (reference sequence). The CDR3 is CSASNGNEQFF. CDR3 sequence (DNA): TGCAGTGCTAGTAACGGGAATGAGCAGTTCTTC.

The rearrangement uses TRBV7-3 and TRBJ2-6; no definite D call. Trimming cost V 3 bases and J 0 bases, with 15 bases left between them. CDR1 is SGHTA and CDR2 is FQGTGA in the germline V gene. The CDR3 extends over 18 amino acids. The CDR3 bases are TGTGCCAGCAGCTTTGGGGTCAGCTCATACTCTGGGGCCAACGTCCTGACTTTC. Protein product: CASSFGVSSYSGANVLTF.

This clone has only a few counts. The gene calls are TRBV11-2 and TRBJ2-1; 11 bases match TRBD2. This CDR3 comprises 15 residues. V was clipped by 0 bases and J by 7 bases; unmatched bases: 2. Germline V CDR1 and CDR2: SGHAT, FQNNGV. CDR3 residues: CASSLDRTSGNEQFF. In DNA form, the CDR3 reads TGTGCCAGCAGCTTAGATAGGACTAGCGGGAATGAGCAGTTCTTC. Together with reference TRBV11-2 and TRBJ2-1, the CDR3 gives the full variable domain: EAGVAQSPRYKIIEKRQSVAFWCNPISGHATLYWYQQILGQGPKLLIQFQNNGVVDDSQLPKDRFSAERLKGVDSTLKIQPAKLEDSAVYLCASSLDRTSGNEQFFGPGTRLTVL.

Points on this clone: No DNA is shown, since the ends of the CDR3 on it are uncertain; the CDR3 is the one TCRdb lists. The chain recombines TRBV1 with TRBJ2-1; the table names TRBD2, a call not compared with the DNA. TRBV1 is shown as a pseudogene. The CDR3 is 14 amino acids in total, end residues counted. CDR3 amino acids: CTSVASGSYNEQFF.